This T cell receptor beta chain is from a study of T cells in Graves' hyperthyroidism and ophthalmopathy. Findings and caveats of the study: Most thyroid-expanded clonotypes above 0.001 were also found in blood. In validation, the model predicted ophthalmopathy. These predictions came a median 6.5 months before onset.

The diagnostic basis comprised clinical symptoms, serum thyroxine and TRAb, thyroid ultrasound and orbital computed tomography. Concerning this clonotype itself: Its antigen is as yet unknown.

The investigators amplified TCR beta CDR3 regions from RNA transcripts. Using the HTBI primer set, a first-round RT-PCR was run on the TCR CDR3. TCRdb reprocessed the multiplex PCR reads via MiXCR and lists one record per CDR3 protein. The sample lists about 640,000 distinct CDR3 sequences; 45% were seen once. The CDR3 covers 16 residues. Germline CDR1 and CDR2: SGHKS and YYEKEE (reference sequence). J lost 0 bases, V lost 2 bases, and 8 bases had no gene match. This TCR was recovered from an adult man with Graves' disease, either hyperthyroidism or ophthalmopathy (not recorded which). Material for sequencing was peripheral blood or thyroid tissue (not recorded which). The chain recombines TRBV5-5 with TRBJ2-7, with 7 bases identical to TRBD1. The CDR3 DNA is TGTGCCAGCAGCTTAACAGGGGCCATCTTCTCCTACGAGCAGTACTTC. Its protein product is CASSLTGAIFSYEQYF.